This T cell receptor beta chain was identified in a study of cytomegalovirus exposure and HLA in healthy donors. Study-wide results and limits: TCR beta V- and J-gene trimming was later associated with a missense DCLRE1C variant. An analysis done earlier found most TCR beta V segments productive about 90% or about 30% of the time.

Amplification used 60 Vbeta primers and 13 Jbeta primers. Only in-frame clones appear in the TCRdb table, and some are missing; sequencing was by immunoSEQ multiplex PCR. Found here are roughly 190,000 clones, roughly 86% of them singletons; the top ten hold approximately 1.5%. Worth noting for this clone: Its antigen is undetermined.

V shed 2 bases and J shed 3 bases, with 8 bases lying between them. CDR3 length: 14 amino acids. Germline CDR1 is SGHRS and CDR2 is YFSETQ. This TCR came from a woman aged 18 to 35 in good health and CMV-seronegative. The J gene is TRBJ1-4, the V gene TRBV5-1; D may be TRBD1 (5 bases). The sample consisted of PBMCs. The CDR3 region is CASSLGAANEKLFF. The CDR3 nucleotides are TGCGCCAGCAGCTTAGGGGCAGCTAATGAAAAACTGTTTTTT.